This entry lists 26 T cell receptor beta chains sequenced from one sample in a study of cytomegalovirus exposure and HLA in healthy donors. The PCR contained 60 Vbeta and 13 Jbeta primers. Profiling relied on immunoSEQ multiplex PCR, and the TCRdb table lists in-frame clones only, not all of them. The table includes 57,000 or so clones, about 81% detected once. The material sequenced was PBMCs. These receptors were collected from a man over 45 in good health and CMV-seropositive.

This rearrangement joins TRBV14 to TRBJ1-6, with D unclear. In germline, CDR1 is SGHDN, CDR2 FVKESK. Deletions cut 4 bases from V and 7 bases from J, with 8 bases between. The CDR3 has 13 residues. The CDR3 loop reads CASSRLENSPLHF. The CDR3 DNA follows: TGTGCCAGCAGCCGACTAGAAAATTCACCCCTCCACTTT.

In its sample, this clone was seen once. The chain is built from TRBV21-1 and TRBJ2-5; the DNA was not used to check the table's D call, TRBD2. TRBV21-1 is assigned pseudogene status. The CDR3 contains 14 residues. The DNA of the CDR3 is TGTGCCAGCAGCCCGAGGGAGATCCAAGAGACCCAGTACTTC. This codes for CASSPREIQETQYF.

The CDR3 DNA sequence: TGCGCCAGCAGCTTGGTGGGTAGGAGAAGTAATGAAAAACTGTTTTTT. Translated, it gives CASSLVGRRSNEKLFF. V and J are TRBV5-1 and TRBJ1-4; D gene ambiguous. Germline CDR1 SGHRS, CDR2 YFSETQ. Trimming stripped 0 bases from V and 4 bases from J, with 13 bases between. The CDR3 has 16 residues.

The chain couples TRBV6-1 to TRBJ2-5; 9 positions agree with TRBD2. This CDR3 is built from 14 residues. The germline CDR1 and CDR2 sequences are MNHNS and SASEGT. The V and J ends lost 6 bases and 2 bases, in that order; junction bases with no gene match: 4. This chain's CDR3 is CASRAGLAQETQYF. The CDR3, as DNA: TGTGCCAGCAGAGCGGGACTAGCTCAAGAGACCCAGTACTTC.

The chain employs TRBV7-9 and TRBJ2-1; D gene uncertain. This CDR3 spans 13 amino acids. Germline V lookup: CDR1 SEHNR, CDR2 FQNEAQ (reference sequence). The V and J ends lost 1 base and 10 bases respectively, with 11 bases between them. The CDR3 sequence is CASSLGPGWEQFF. CDR3 nucleotides: TGTGCCAGCAGCTTAGGGCCTGGCTGGGAGCAGTTCTTC.

The V and J genes are TRBV7-2 and TRBJ2-5; TRBD1 aligns across 7 bases. Germline CDR1 is SGHTA and CDR2 is FQGNSA. This CDR3 spans 15 amino acids. Trimming cost V 4 bases and J 4 bases; bases outside gene matches: 9. CDR3 DNA sequence: TGTGCCAGCAGCTCGAGACAGGGCCAAAGAGAGACCCAGTACTTC. This gives the protein CASSSRQGQRETQYF.

The chain recombines TRBV28 with TRBJ2-4, with D possibly being TRBD2 (6 bases). With 4 bases removed from V and 0 bases from J, the gap between germline ends came to 16 bases. CDR1 MDHEN and CDR2 SYDVKM come from the germline V gene. The CDR3 has 17 amino acids. DNA for the CDR3: TGTGCCAGCAGTTCCTGGACTAACGGAAAAGCCAAAAACATTCAGTACTTC. Its translation: CASSSWTNGKAKNIQYF.

This rearrangement joins TRBV4-1 to TRBJ2-1; 16 bases are shared with TRBD2. V lost 3 bases to trimming and J lost 4 bases; unmatched junction nucleotides: 6. Germline V CDR1 and CDR2: MGHRA, YSYEKL. The CDR3 runs to 18 residues. CDR3: CASSQGTSGRALYNEQFF. The CDR3 DNA reads as TGCGCCAGCAGCCAGGGGACTAGCGGGAGGGCACTGTACAATGAGCAGTTCTTC.

The rearrangement links TRBV19 to TRBJ2-3; the match to TRBD2 covers 9 bases. CDR3 length: 15 residues. The V and J ends lost 9 bases and 1 base, in that order; junction bases with no gene match: 8. CDR1 is LNHDA, CDR2 SQIVND, per germline (reference sequence). The CDR3 DNA sequence: TGTGCCAGCAAGCAGCGGACTAGCGGCACAGATACGCAGTATTTT. Amino acid sequence: CASKQRTSGTDTQYF.

This clone appeared once. V and J are TRBV15 and TRBJ1-1, with 7 bases identical to TRBD1. Germline CDR1 is LNHNV and CDR2 is YYDKDF (reference sequence). The CDR3 is made up of 16 amino acids. With V trimmed by 0 bases and J by 1 base, 5 bases remained unmatched. CDR3 bases: TGTGCCACCAGCAGAGAGGGGGGACAGCGGAACACTGAAGCTTTCTTT. This codes for CATSREGGQRNTEAFF.

The CDR3, as DNA: TGTGCCAGCAGTCTTGGGACTAGCGGGGTTAGATACAATGAGCAGTTCTTC. This translates into CASSLGTSGVRYNEQFF. The chain uses TRBV27 and TRBJ2-1; TRBD2 aligns across 13 bases. Germline V CDR1 and CDR2: MNHEY, SMNVEV (reference sequence). This CDR3 is built from 17 residues. V shed 5 bases and J 4 bases; nucleotides not matched to a gene: 8.

In this sample, this clone turned up once. The chain combines TRBV7-2 with TRBJ1-2; D is perhaps TRBD1 (5 bases). The CDR3 extends over 17 amino acids. The ends were cut back, 1 base at V and 2 bases at J, with 17 bases in the middle. Per the germline V gene, CDR1 is SGHTA and CDR2 is FQGNSA. The CDR3 region is CASSLVIRQGGNYGYTF. The CDR3 DNA sequence: TGTGCCAGCAGCTTAGTGATACGGCAGGGAGGGAACTATGGCTACACCTTC.

On this clone itself: The junction does not match germline at one end; this may be a read error. The J gene is TRBJ2-3, the V gene TRBV15; TRBD2 matches at 10 bases. The V gene's germline CDR1 is LNHNV and CDR2 YYDKDF (reference sequence). CDR3 length equals 18 residues. The chain's CDR3 is CAISRGTRASGGGGTQYF. Here the CDR3 DNA reads TGTGCCATCAGCCGAGGGACCAGGGCTAGCGGGGGCGGTGGGACGCAGTATTTT.

The chain recombines TRBV30 with TRBJ1-6; no clear D gene. CDR1 and CDR2 (germline): GTSNPN, SVGIG (reference sequence). Trimming removed 2 bases from V and 0 bases from J, with 8 bases in between. This CDR3 is 15 amino acids long. CDR3: CAWSFSSSYNSPLHF. CDR3 nucleotides: TGTGCCTGGAGTTTCTCGAGCTCCTATAATTCACCCCTCCACTTT.

This sequence joins TRBV7-9 and TRBJ2-7, with 9 positions matching TRBD2. J lost 2 bases, V lost 3 bases, and 5 bases had no gene match. The CDR3 covers 15 residues. The germline V gene has CDR1 SEHNR and CDR2 FQNEAQ (reference sequence). This chain's CDR3 is CASSFSGSNAYEQYF. CDR3 DNA: TGTGCCAGCAGCTTTAGCGGGAGCAACGCCTACGAGCAGTACTTC.

The gene calls are TRBV7-9 and TRBJ2-1; D is uncertain. The CDR3 has 15 amino acids. Germline CDR1 reads SEHNR; CDR2 reads FQNEAQ (reference sequence). Trimming took 3 bases from V and 8 from J, leaving 17 bases between them. CDR3 region: CASSFGGAAFDEQFF. CDR3 DNA: TGTGCCAGCAGCTTTGGCGGCGCGGCTTTTGATGAGCAGTTCTTC.

To note about this clone: This specimen includes other DNA sequences encoding the same CDR3. The chain is built from TRBV6-5 and TRBJ1-1; D is ambiguous. Trimming stripped 6 bases from V and 6 bases from J, with 17 bases between. The CDR3 contains 14 residues. Germline assignment: CDR1 MNHEY and CDR2 SVGAGI. CDR3 DNA: TGTGCCAGCAGCTCCACAGCCTCCCGGTCTGAAGCTTTCTTT. Translation gives CASSSTASRSEAFF.

The chain carries TRBV6-4 and TRBJ2-3, with D possibly being TRBD1 (5 bases). Germline-derived CDR1 and CDR2 are MRHNA and SNTAGT. V lost 0 bases and J 1 base, leaving 5 bases between the germline ends. CDR3 size: 14 residues. CDR3 residues: CASSDSTGTDTQYF. In DNA, the CDR3 is TGTGCCAGCAGTGACTCGACAGGCACAGATACGCAGTATTTT.

The V call is TRBV4-1, the J call TRBJ2-7; 7 nucleotides match TRBD1. The CDR3 consists of 17 residues. Germline trimming cut 3 bases from V and 2 bases from J; bases unmatched to any gene: 13. Looked up from germline, CDR1 is MGHRA and CDR2 is YSYEKL. The CDR3: CASSHIASGQSTYEQYF. The CDR3 region has the DNA TGCGCCAGCAGCCACATAGCCTCGGGACAGTCCACCTACGAGCAGTACTTC.

The rearrangement uses TRBV5-4 and TRBJ2-7; 8 positions match TRBD1. This CDR3 contains 16 residues. The trim removed 4 bases at V and 4 bases at J, leaving 13 bases unmatched. Germline V gene data show CDR1 as SGHNT and CDR2 as YYREEE (reference sequence). The CDR3 DNA follows: TGTGCCAGCAGCGCACGGGGGCCAGGGGGCGGATACGAGCAGTACTTC. Translating gives CASSARGPGGGYEQYF. Looking up the rest from reference TRBV5-4 and TRBJ2-7 gives the full variable domain: ETGVTQSPTHLIKTRGQQVTLRCSSQSGHNTVSWYQQALGQGPQFIFQYYREEENGRGNFPPRFSGLQFPNYSSELNVNALELDDSALYLCASSARGPGGGYEQYFGPGTRLTVT.

Only a few counts were recorded for this clone. V gene TRBV6-1 combines with J gene TRBJ2-7, with 7 positions matching TRBD1. The CDR3 covers 15 residues. Germline CDR1 MNHNS, CDR2 SASEGT. V shed 6 bases and J 3 bases; nucleotides not matched to a gene: 11. CDR3 residues: CASSPRDSNLYEQYF. CDR3 bases: TGTGCCAGCAGCCCCCGGGACAGCAATCTCTACGAGCAGTACTTC.

As concerns this clone: At one of its ends the junction is not consistent with the germline gene, which may arise from a read error. The chain couples TRBV4-2 to TRBJ2-1; the match to TRBD2 covers 7 bases. Germline V gives CDR1 LGHNA, CDR2 YNFKEQ. This CDR3 spans 15 amino acids. CDR3: CASSQLSGPNNGQFF. For the CDR3, the DNA is TGTGCCAGCAGCCAACTTAGCGGGCCTAACAATGGGCAGTTCTTC.

The chain has TRBV2 and TRBJ2-7; maybe TRBD1 (6 bases). This CDR3 is 14 amino acids long. Trimming left V 4 bases short and J 3 bases short, with 13 bases between. Germline-derived CDR1 and CDR2 are SNHLY and FYNNEI. The CDR3 DNA reads TGTGCCAGCAGTGGATACCGGGACAACTACGAGCAGTACTTC. This gives the protein CASSGYRDNYEQYF.

J is TRBJ2-7 and V is TRBV6-6; TRBD2 might be the D (6 bases). V gave up 8 bases and J gave up 1 base, with 12 bases separating them. Per the germline V gene, CDR1 is MNHNY and CDR2 is SVGAGI (reference sequence). This CDR3 is built from 13 residues. The CDR3 DNA reads TGTGCCAGCGGTCTAGCGAGATCCTACGAGCAGTACTTC. This encodes CASGLARSYEQYF.

V usage is TRBV2 and J usage is TRBJ2-2; D call uncertain. V was pared by 7 bases and J by 0 bases, with 9 bases between. Germline CDR1 SNHLY, CDR2 FYNNEI. The CDR3 is 14 residues long. In nucleotides, the CDR3 is TGTGCCAGCACCACGGGTCCGAACACCGGGGAGCTGTTTTTT. It specifies CASTTGPNTGELFF.

This chain uses TRBV7-8 with TRBJ2-3; 13 bases align to TRBD2. This CDR3 contains 21 residues. With V trimmed by 5 bases and J by 3 bases, 20 bases remained unmatched. Germline assignment: CDR1 SGHVS and CDR2 FQNEAQ. The CDR3 sequence: CASSRPGETSGGAEGTDTQYF. The DNA of the CDR3 is TGTGCCAGCAGCCGGCCAGGGGAAACTAGCGGGGGGGCCGAGGGGACAGATACGCAGTATTTT.